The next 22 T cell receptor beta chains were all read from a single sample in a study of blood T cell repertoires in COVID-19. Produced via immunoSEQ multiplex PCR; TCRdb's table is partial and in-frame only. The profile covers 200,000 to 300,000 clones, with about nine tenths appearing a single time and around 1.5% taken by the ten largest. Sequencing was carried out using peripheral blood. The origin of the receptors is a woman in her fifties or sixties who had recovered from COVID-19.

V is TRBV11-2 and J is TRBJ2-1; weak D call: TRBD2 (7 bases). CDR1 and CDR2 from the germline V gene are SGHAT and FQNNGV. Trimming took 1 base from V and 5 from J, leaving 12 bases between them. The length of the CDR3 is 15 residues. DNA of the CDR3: TGTGCCAGCAGCTTAGGTGGGGGGGCGAACAATGAGCAGTTCTTC. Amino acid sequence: CASSLGGGANNEQFF. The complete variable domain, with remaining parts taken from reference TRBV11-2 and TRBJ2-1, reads EAGVAQSPRYKIIEKRQSVAFWCNPISGHATLYWYQQILGQGPKLLIQFQNNGVVDDSQLPKDRFSAERLKGVDSTLKIQPAKLEDSAVYLCASSLGGGANNEQFFGPGTRLTVL.

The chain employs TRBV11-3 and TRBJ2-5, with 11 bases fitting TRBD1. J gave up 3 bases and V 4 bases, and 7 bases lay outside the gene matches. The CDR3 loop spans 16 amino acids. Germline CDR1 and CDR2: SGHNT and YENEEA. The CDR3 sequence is CASSSAQGQGEETQYF. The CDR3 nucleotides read TGTGCCAGCAGCTCCGCCCAGGGACAGGGGGAAGAGACCCAGTACTTC.

The CDR3 DNA sequence: TGTGCCAGCTCCCCCGGTCTCGGAGGCCCAGATACGCAGTATTTT. It specifies CASSPGLGGPDTQYF. This chain uses TRBV27 with TRBJ2-3, with a tentative D call TRBD2 (5 bases). Per the germline V gene, CDR1 is MNHEY and CDR2 is SMNVEV (reference sequence). The CDR3 consists of 15 residues. V lost 8 bases and J 4 bases, leaving 19 bases between the germline ends.

CDR3 loop: CASTLNTEAFF. CDR3 in DNA: TGTGCCAGCACCTTGAACACTGAAGCTTTCTTT. The chain carries TRBV12-3 or TRBV12-4 and TRBJ1-1; D gene unclear. V dropped 7 bases and J dropped 0 bases, with 3 bases sitting between them. The CDR3 runs to 11 residues.

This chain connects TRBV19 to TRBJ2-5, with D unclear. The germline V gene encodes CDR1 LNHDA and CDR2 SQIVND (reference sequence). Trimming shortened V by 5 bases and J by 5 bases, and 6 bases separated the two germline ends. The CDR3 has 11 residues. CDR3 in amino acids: CASSFGETQYF. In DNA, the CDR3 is TGTGCCAGTAGTTTCGGGGAGACCCAGTACTTC. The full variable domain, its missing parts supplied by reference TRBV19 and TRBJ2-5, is DGGITQSPKYLFRKEGQNVTLSCEQNLNHDAMYWYRQDPGQGLRLIYYSQIVNDFQKGDIAEGYSVSREKKESFPLTVTSAQKNPTAFYLCASSFGETQYFGPGTRLLVL.

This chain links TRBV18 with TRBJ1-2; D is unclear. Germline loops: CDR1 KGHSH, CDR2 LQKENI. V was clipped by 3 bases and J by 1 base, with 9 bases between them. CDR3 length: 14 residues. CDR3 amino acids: CASSPLESNYGYTF. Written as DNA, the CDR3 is TGTGCCAGCTCACCCCTAGAAAGTAACTATGGCTACACCTTC. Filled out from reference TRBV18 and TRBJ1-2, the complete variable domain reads NAGVMQNPRHLVRRRGQEARLRCSPMKGHSHVYWYRQLPEEGLKFMVYLQKENIIDESGMPKERFSAEFPKEGPSILRIQQVVRGDSAAYFCASSPLESNYGYTFGSGTRLTVV.

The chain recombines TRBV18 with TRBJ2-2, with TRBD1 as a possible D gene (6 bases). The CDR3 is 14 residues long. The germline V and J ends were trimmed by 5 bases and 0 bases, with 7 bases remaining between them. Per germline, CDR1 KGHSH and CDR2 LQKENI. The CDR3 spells CASSGTTNTGELFF. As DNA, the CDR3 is TGTGCCAGCTCAGGGACAACGAACACCGGGGAGCTGTTTTTT.

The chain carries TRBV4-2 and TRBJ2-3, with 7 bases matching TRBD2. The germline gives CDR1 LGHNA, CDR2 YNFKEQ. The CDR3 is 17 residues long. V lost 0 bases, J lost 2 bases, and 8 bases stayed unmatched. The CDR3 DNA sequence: TGTGCCAGCAGCCAAGATAATGCGGGGGACCTCACAGATACGCAGTATTTT. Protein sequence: CASSQDNAGDLTDTQYF.

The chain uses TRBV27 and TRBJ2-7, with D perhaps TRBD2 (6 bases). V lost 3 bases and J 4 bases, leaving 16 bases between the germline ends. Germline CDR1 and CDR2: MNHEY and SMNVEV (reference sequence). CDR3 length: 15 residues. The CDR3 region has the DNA TGTGCCAGCAGTTTGGGCCCGGGACTTTCATACGAGCAGTACTTC. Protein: CASSLGPGLSYEQYF.

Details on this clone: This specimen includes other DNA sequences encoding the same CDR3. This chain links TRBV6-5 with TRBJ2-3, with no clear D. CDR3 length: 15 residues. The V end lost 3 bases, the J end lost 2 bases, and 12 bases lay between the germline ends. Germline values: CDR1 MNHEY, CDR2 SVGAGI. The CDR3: CASSYSGGSTDTQYF. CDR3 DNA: TGTGCCAGCAGTTATAGTGGCGGCTCCACAGATACGCAGTATTTT.

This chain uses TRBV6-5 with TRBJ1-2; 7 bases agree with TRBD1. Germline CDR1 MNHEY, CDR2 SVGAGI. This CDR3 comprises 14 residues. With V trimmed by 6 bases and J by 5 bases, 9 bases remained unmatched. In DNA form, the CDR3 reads TGTGCCAGCAGAGACGCCGACAGGGTATATGGCTACACCTTC. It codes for CASRDADRVYGYTF.

The CDR3 DNA sequence: TGCGCCAGCAGCCCACGACTAGCGGGGGGTTACGAGCAGTACTTC. Amino acid sequence: CASSPRLAGGYEQYF. The V and J genes are TRBV5-1 and TRBJ2-7, with TRBD2 matching 13 bases. CDR1 and CDR2 (germline): SGHRS, YFSETQ. The trim removed 4 bases at V and 4 bases at J, leaving 5 bases unmatched. This CDR3 is built from 15 residues. Variable domain in full (rest from reference TRBV5-1 and TRBJ2-7): KAGVTQTPRYLIKTRGQQVTLSCSPISGHRSVSWYQQTPGQGLQFLFEYFSETQRNKGNFPGRFSGRQFSNSRSEMNVSTLELGDSALYLCASSPRLAGGYEQYFGPGTRLTVT.

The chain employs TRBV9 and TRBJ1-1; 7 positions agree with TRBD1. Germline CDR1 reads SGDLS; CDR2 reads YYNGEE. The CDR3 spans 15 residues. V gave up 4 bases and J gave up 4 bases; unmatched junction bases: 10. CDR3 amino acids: CASSPNDRVGTEAFF. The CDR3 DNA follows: TGTGCCAGCAGCCCAAATGACAGGGTCGGCACTGAAGCTTTCTTT.

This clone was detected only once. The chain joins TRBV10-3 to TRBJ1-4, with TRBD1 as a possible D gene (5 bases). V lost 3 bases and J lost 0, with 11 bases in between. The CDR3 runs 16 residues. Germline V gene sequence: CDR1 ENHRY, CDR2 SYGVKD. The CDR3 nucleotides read TGTGCCATCAGTGACCTCTTGGGGCCAACTAATGAAAAACTGTTTTTT. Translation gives CAISDLLGPTNEKLFF.

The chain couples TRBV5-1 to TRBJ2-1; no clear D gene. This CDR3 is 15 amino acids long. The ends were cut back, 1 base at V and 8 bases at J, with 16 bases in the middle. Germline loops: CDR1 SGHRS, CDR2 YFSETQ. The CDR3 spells CASSLYGARLDEQFF. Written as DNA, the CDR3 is TGCGCCAGCAGCTTGTACGGCGCGAGGCTCGATGAGCAGTTCTTC.

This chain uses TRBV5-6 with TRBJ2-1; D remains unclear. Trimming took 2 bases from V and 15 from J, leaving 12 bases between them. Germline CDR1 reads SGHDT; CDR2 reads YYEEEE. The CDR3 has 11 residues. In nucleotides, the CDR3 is TGTGCCAGCAGCTTCGGGTTCCTCCGGTTCTTC. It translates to CASSFGFLRFF. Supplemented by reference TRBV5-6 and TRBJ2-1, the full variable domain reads DAGVTQSPTHLIKTRGQQVTLRCSPKSGHDTVSWYQQALGQGPQFIFQYYEEEERQRGNFPDRFSGHQFPNYSSELNVNALLLGDSALYLCASSFGFLRFFGPGTRLTVL.

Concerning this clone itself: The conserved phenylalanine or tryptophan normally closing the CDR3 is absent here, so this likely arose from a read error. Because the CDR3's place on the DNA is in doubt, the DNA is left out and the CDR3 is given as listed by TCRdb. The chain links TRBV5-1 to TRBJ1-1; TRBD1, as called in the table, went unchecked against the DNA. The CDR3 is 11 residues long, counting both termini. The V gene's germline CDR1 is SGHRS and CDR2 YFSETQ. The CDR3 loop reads CASSLMTGNSI.

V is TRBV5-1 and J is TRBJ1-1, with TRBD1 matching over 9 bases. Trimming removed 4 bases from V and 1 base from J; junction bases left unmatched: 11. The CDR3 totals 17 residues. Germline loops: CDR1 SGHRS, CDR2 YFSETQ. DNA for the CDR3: TGCGCCAGCAGCCAGAGTGGGACAGGGAGGAAGAACACTGAAGCTTTCTTT. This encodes CASSQSGTGRKNTEAFF.

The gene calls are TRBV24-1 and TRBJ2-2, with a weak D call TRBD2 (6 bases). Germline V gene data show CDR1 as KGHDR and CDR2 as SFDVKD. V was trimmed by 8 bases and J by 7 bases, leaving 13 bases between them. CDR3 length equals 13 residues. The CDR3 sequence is CATNLGEVGELFF. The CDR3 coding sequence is TGTGCCACCAATTTGGGGGAGGTCGGGGAGCTGTTTTTT.

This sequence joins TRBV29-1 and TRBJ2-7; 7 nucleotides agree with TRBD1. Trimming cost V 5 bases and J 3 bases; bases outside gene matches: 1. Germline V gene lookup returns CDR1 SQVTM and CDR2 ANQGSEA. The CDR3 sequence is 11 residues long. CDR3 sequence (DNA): TGCAGCGTTTGGACAGGCTACGAGCAGTACTTC. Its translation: CSVWTGYEQYF.

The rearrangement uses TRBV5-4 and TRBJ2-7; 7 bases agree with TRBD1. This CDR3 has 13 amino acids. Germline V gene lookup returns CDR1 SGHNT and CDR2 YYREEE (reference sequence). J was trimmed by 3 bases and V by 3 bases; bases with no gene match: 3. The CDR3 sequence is CASSSGDSYEQYF. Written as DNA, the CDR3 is TGTGCCAGCAGCTCCGGGGACAGCTACGAGCAGTACTTC.

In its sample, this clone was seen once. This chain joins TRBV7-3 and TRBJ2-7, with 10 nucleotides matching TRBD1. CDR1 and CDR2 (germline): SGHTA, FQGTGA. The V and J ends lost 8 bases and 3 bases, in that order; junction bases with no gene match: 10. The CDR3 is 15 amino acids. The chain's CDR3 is CASAAGTGEGYEQYF. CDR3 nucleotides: TGTGCCAGCGCCGCAGGGACAGGGGAAGGCTACGAGCAGTACTTC.